Sequencing of this T cell receptor beta chain was carried out in a study of blood T cells in healthy people across ages. Notes on the study in general: Per-million-T-cell TCR beta diversity fell roughly linearly with age.

The CDR3 sequence is 15 residues long. Comments on this clonotype: Its antigen is not known. A much larger clone differs from this one at a single base, so this may be a read error.

Then a second PCR, running roughly 7 to 11 cycles, was carried out with a sample-barcoded 5' primer and a J-beta primer mix. One entry per CDR3 protein results from TCRdb running MiXCR on the 5' RACE reads. The sample lists about 640,000 distinct CDR3 sequences, 25% to 30% occurring once. Per sample, no less than 5.5 micrograms of total RNA were extracted. V gene TRBV12-3 or TRBV12-4 combines with J gene TRBJ2-6, with unresolved D. The sequenced sample was blood. This TCR derives from a woman older than 75 in good health. CDR3: CASSLWQAGTNVLTF. As DNA, the CDR3 is TGTGCCAGCAGTTTGTGGCAAGCTGGGACCAACGTCCTGACTTTC.